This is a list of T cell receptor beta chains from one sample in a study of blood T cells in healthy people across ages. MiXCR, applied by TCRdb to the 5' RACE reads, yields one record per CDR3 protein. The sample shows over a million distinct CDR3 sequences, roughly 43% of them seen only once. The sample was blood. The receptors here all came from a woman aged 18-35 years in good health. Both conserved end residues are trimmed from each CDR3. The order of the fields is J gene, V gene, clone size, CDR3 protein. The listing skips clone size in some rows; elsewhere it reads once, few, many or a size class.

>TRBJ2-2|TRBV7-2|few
ASSPRLTGELF
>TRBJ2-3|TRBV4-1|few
ASSQPGTAGYTQY
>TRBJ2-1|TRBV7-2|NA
ASSFQQDYNEQF
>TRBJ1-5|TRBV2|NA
ASSEENLKGQPQH
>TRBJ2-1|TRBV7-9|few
ASSPLEQGSRNEQF
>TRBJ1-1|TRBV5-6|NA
ASSSILPGQGTWYDTEAF
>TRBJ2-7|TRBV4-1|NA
ASSFAHSYNGQY
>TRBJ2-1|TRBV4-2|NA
ASSQEGLAGEGQF
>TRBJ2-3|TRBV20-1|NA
SASGTGGWLTDTQY
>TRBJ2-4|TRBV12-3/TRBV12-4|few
ASSALEGVLRNIQY
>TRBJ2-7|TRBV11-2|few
ASSRAQIDNEQY
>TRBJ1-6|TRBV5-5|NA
ASSFVLDNSPLH
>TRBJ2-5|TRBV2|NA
ASSKAVYQETQY
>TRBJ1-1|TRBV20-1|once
SATGGLANTEAF
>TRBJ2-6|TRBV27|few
ASSSGGANVLT
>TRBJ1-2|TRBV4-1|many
ASSPTTGTIANYGYT
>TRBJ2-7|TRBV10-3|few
AISSRDRTQQY
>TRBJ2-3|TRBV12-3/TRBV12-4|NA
ASAVTDTQY
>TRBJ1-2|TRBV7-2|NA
ASSLGEHHLGDYGYT
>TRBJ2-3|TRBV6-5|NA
ASSYSGPTNTQY
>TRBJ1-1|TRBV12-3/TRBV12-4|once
ASSLLRQTEAF
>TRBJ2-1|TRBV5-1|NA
ASSLASPGSYNEQF
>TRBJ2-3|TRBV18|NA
ASSPNALNYRRPRTDTLY
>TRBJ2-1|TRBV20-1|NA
SARTPTPWRGMGGNEQF
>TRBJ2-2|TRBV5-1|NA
ASSIGVTGELF
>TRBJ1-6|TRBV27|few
ASSSPGRVPLH
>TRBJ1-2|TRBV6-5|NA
ASSYSKGFGYT
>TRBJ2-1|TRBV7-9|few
ASGTARRHNEQF
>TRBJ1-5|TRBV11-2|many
ASSLTGLNQPQH
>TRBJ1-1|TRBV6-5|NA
ASRPHRGGAF
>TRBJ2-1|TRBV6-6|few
ASSYHVGQSRYNEQF